In this sample, the clone carrying this T cell receptor (beta chain) turned up a few times. The data belong to a study of T-cell reconstitution after alpha-beta-depleted transplantation in children. Unique molecular identifiers were built into the TCRbeta library. One entry per CDR3 protein, called by TCRdb with MiXCR from the PCR reads. The table lists approximately 420,000 distinct CDR3 sequences, roughly a tenth of them singletons. Specimen: PBMCs from the stem cell graft donor, collected from the stem cell graft. This TCR was recovered from a human donor who donated a stem cell graft to a child with acute myeloid leukemia.

CDR3 loop: CASSALEGASYNEQFF. CDR3 nucleotides: TGTGCCAGCAGTGCGCTAGAGGGGGCTTCCTACAATGAGCAGTTCTTC. The chain carries TRBV6-2 or TRBV6-3 and TRBJ2-1; 7 bases are shared with TRBD1. Trimming took 5 bases from V and 1 from J; bases not matched to a gene: 8. In germline, CDR1 is MNHEY, CDR2 SVGEGT. This CDR3 has 16 residues.